These 20 T cell receptor beta chains share one sample of origin, sequenced in a study of control samples from healthy donors and cancer patients. The protocol was immunoSEQ multiplex PCR, while the TCRdb copy is restricted to in-frame clones and leaves out a portion. The table includes 110,000 or so clones, around 89% detected once. What was sequenced was blood. The receptors stem from a woman between 50 and 59 years old in good health.

The chain uses TRBV6-2 or TRBV6-3 and TRBJ2-1; D could derive from TRBD1 or TRBD2 (5 bases each). CDR3 size: 13 residues. Trimming removed 2 bases from V and 10 bases from J, with 12 bases in between. Germline-derived CDR1 and CDR2 are MNHEY and SVGEGT. The CDR3 DNA sequence: TGTGCCAGCAGTTACGGGACGGCAGGGGAGCAGTTCTTC. Amino acid sequence: CASSYGTAGEQFF.

This rearrangement joins TRBV10-1 to TRBJ2-7, with D possibly being TRBD1 (5 bases). This CDR3 region has 15 residues. V lost 6 bases and J lost 0, with 15 bases in between. Germline-derived CDR1 and CDR2 are WNHNN and SYGVQD (reference sequence). Here the CDR3 reads CASSQGAENSYEQYF. CDR3 nucleotides: TGCGCCAGCAGCCAAGGGGCTGAAAACTCCTACGAGCAGTACTTC.

In this sample, this clone turned up a few times. The chain carries TRBV7-2 and TRBJ2-3; D not certain. From germline, CDR1 is SGHTA and CDR2 FQGNSA. The CDR3 spans 15 residues. Trimming took 5 bases from V and 0 from J, leaving 12 bases between them. The DNA of the CDR3 is TGTGCCAGCAGCCTTTTCCGGTGGAGCACAGATACGCAGTATTTT. Translated: CASSLFRWSTDTQYF.

The chain recombines TRBV10-2 with TRBJ1-2; D not resolved. The CDR3 is 13 amino acids. Germline CDR1 and CDR2: WSHSY and SAAADI. Trimming left V 7 bases short and J 11 bases short, with 20 bases between. In DNA, the CDR3 is TGCGCCAGCAAAAGAACCGGAGCTTCGGCGTACACCTTC. It encodes CASKRTGASAYTF.

The V gene is TRBV5-4, the J gene TRBJ2-1, with D unclear. The germline V gene has CDR1 SGHNT and CDR2 YYREEE (reference sequence). CDR3 length: 13 amino acids. The V gene lost 4 bases and the J gene lost 5 bases, with 10 bases spanning the gap. In DNA form, the CDR3 reads TGTGCCAGCAGCCACCCGATAGACAATGAGCAGTTCTTC. Translated: CASSHPIDNEQFF.

This chain joins TRBV19 and TRBJ1-1, with a possible D match to TRBD1 (6 bases). CDR1 is LNHDA and CDR2 is SQIVND in the germline V gene (reference sequence). V was clipped by 6 bases and J by 0 bases, with 14 bases between them. CDR3 length: 15 residues. The CDR3 here is CASRKEAGVNTEAFF. In DNA form, the CDR3 reads TGTGCCAGTAGGAAGGAGGCAGGGGTGAACACTGAAGCTTTCTTT.

The chain combines TRBV7-2 with TRBJ1-2, with 7 positions matching TRBD1. The CDR3 has 16 residues. Germline lookup yields CDR1 SGHTA and CDR2 FQGNSA. The V and J ends lost 1 base and 8 bases, in that order; junction bases with no gene match: 13. CDR3 protein: CASSLGVLRQGDGYTF. The CDR3 nucleotides are TGTGCCAGCAGCTTAGGAGTTTTGAGACAGGGTGACGGCTACACCTTC.

The V call is TRBV7-3, the J call TRBJ2-2; D perhaps matches TRBD1 (6 bases). The CDR3 has 16 residues. The germline gives CDR1 SGHTA, CDR2 FQGTGA. V was shortened by 4 bases and J by 1 base, with 13 bases between the two germline ends. The CDR3 DNA reads as TGTGCCAGCAGCTCTTGGACAGCAGGGAACACCGGGGAGCTGTTTTTT. It translates to CASSSWTAGNTGELFF. The full variable domain, completed using reference TRBV7-3 and TRBJ2-2, is GAGVSQTPSNKVTEKGKYVELRCDPISGHTALYWYRQSLGQGPEFLIYFQGTGAADDSGLPNDRFFAVRPEGSVSTLKIQRTERGDSAVYLCASSSWTAGNTGELFFGEGSRLTVL.

This chain links TRBV9 with TRBJ2-3; weak D call: TRBD1 (5 bases). The germline V gene has CDR1 SGDLS and CDR2 YYNGEE. V was shortened by 1 base and J by 6 bases, with 9 bases between the two germline ends. The CDR3 sequence is 13 residues long. CDR3 bases: TGTGCCAGCAGCGTAACAGGTGGGGATACGCAGTATTTT. Protein: CASSVTGGDTQYF.

The chain combines TRBV3-1 (or the pseudogene TRBV3-2) with TRBJ2-1; 11 nucleotides align to TRBD2. The CDR3 has 15 residues. The V gene end was trimmed by 1 base and the J gene end by 6 bases; junction bases not matched to a gene: 2. CDR1 LGHDT and CDR2 YNNKEL come from the germline V gene (reference sequence). CDR3 DNA: TGTGCCAGCAGCCAAGTGGGACTAGCGGCCAATGAGCAGTTCTTC. Protein sequence: CASSQVGLAANEQFF.

V is TRBV6-5 and J is TRBJ1-6; D gene uncertain. This CDR3 contains 15 residues. CDR1 and CDR2 (germline): MNHEY, SVGAGI. V dropped 2 bases and J dropped 5 bases, with 10 bases sitting between them. CDR3 region: CASSYRQVDNSPLHF. The CDR3 DNA sequence: TGTGCCAGCAGTTACCGGCAGGTCGATAATTCACCCCTCCACTTT.

This clone was recorded a few times. This chain joins TRBV6-5 and TRBJ2-2, with 7 bases aligning to TRBD2. CDR3 size: 15 residues. Germline V CDR1 and CDR2: MNHEY, SVGAGI. V lost 2 bases, J lost 4 bases, and 4 bases stayed unmatched. The CDR3 loop reads CASSYRRESTGELFF. The CDR3 nucleotides are TGTGCCAGCAGTTACAGGCGGGAGAGCACCGGGGAGCTGTTTTTT.

The chain carries TRBV7-9 and TRBJ2-1; 14 bases are shared with TRBD2. V shed 4 bases and J 5 bases; nucleotides not matched to a gene: 4. Per the germline V gene, CDR1 is SEHNR and CDR2 is FQNEAQ (reference sequence). The CDR3 length is 16 residues. CDR3 residues: CASSSRTSGRNNEQFF. In nucleotides, the CDR3 is TGTGCCAGCAGCTCTAGGACTAGCGGGAGGAACAATGAGCAGTTCTTC.

This clone was found once. The V call is TRBV29-1, the J call TRBJ1-2; no clear D. V lost 6 bases, J lost 0 bases, and 11 bases lay in between. This CDR3 is built from 13 residues. Looked up from germline, CDR1 is SQVTM and CDR2 is ANQGSEA. DNA of the CDR3: TGCAGCGTCGATTTTGGGGCTAACTATGGCTACACCTTC. Amino acid sequence: CSVDFGANYGYTF.

The V gene is TRBV7-9, the J gene TRBJ1-1; maybe TRBD1 (6 bases). This CDR3 comprises 18 residues. The germline V and J ends were trimmed by 0 bases and 3 bases, with 20 bases remaining between them. Germline lookup yields CDR1 SEHNR and CDR2 FQNEAQ (reference sequence). The CDR3 spells CASSLATYRARGHTEAFF. For the CDR3, the DNA is TGTGCCAGCAGCTTAGCCACGTACAGGGCTCGTGGTCACACTGAAGCTTTCTTT.

The chain carries TRBV11-1 and TRBJ1-3; D is ambiguous. This CDR3 has 14 amino acids. Germline V gives CDR1 SGHAT, CDR2 FQDESV (reference sequence). V was clipped by 5 bases and J by 1 base, with 9 bases between them. CDR3: CASSPTPSGNTIYF. CDR3 in DNA: TGTGCCAGCAGCCCGACCCCATCTGGAAACACCATATATTTT.

The rearrangement uses TRBV11-2 and TRBJ2-3; 8 positions agree with TRBD2. V shed 3 bases, J shed 4 bases, and the junction held 6 bases outside the gene matches. The CDR3 length is 15 residues. CDR1 is SGHAT, CDR2 FQNNGV, per germline. The CDR3: CASSFSTSVSDTQYF. In nucleotides, the CDR3 is TGTGCCAGCAGCTTTTCGACTAGCGTCTCAGATACGCAGTATTTT.

Of note for this clone: One end of the junction fails to match germline, which may point to a read error. The V gene is TRBV10-3, the J gene TRBJ1-1; TRBD1 matches at 7 bases. CDR1 is ENHRY, CDR2 SYGVKD, per germline. CDR3 size: 14 residues. This CDR3 is CAISGPGGHTEAFF. Here the CDR3 DNA reads TGCGCCATCAGCGGCCCAGGGGGACACACTGAAGCTTTCTTT.

This clone was counted a single time. The chain recombines TRBV5-1 with TRBJ1-4, with TRBD1 as a possible D gene (5 bases). The V gene's germline CDR1 is SGHRS and CDR2 YFSETQ. This CDR3 contains 13 residues. Trimming left V 6 bases short and J 8 bases short, with 14 bases between. CDR3 sequence (DNA): TGCGCCAGCAATCGGCAGGGAGAAGAAAAACTGTTTTTT. This codes for CASNRQGEEKLFF. The full variable domain, in which reference TRBV5-1 and TRBJ1-4 provide the parts outside the CDR3, is KAGVTQTPRYLIKTRGQQVTLSCSPISGHRSVSWYQQTPGQGLQFLFEYFSETQRNKGNFPGRFSGRQFSNSRSEMNVSTLELGDSALYLCASNRQGEEKLFFGSGTQLSVL.

This clone occurred a few times. The chain combines TRBV7-2 with TRBJ1-1; D gene unclear. The CDR3 is made up of 13 amino acids. Deletions cut 3 bases from V and 7 bases from J, with 12 bases between. CDR1 SGHTA and CDR2 FQGNSA come from the germline V gene. CDR3 DNA: TGTGCCAGCAGCTTCCCTCGACGGTTTGAAGCTTTCTTT. This sequence encodes CASSFPRRFEAFF.